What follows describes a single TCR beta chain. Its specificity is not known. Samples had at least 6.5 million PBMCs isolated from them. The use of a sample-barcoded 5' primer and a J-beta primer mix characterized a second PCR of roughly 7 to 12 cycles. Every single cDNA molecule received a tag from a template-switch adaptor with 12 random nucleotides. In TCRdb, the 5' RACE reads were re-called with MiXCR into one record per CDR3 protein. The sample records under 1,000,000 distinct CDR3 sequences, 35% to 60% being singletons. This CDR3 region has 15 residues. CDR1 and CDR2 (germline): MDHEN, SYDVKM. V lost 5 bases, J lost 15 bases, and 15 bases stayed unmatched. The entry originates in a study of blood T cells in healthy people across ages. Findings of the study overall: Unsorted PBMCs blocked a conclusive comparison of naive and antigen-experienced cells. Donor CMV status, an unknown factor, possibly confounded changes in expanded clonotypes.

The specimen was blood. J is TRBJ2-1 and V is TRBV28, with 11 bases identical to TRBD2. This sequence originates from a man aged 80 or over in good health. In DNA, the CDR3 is TGTGCCAGCAGTCTCGCCGGGACTAGCGGACAAACAGGGTTCTTC. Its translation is CASSLAGTSGQTGFF.